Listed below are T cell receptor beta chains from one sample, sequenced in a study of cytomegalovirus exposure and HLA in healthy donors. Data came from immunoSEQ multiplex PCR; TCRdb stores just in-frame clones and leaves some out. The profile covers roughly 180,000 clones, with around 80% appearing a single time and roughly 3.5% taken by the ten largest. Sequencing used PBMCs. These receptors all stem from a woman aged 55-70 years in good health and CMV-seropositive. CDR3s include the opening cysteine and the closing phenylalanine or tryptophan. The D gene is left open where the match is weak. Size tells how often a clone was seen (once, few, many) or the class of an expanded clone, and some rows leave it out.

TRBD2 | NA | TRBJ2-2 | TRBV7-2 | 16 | CASSFSGAGGTGELFF | TGTGCCAGCAGCTTTTCCGGGGCGGGGGGAACCGGGGAGCTGTTTTTT
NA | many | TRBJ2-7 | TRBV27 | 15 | CASSLSQGKGYEQYF | TGTGCCAGCAGTTTATCGCAGGGGAAGGGCTACGAGCAGTACTTC
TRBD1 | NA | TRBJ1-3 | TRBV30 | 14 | CAWRDRGIGNTIYF | TGTGCCTGGAGGGACAGGGGAATTGGAAACACCATATATTTT
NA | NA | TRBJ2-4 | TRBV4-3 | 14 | CASSQGTEIDSQYF | TGCGCCAGCAGCCAAGGAACAGAAATAGACAGTCAGTACTTC
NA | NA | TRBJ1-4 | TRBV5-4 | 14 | CASSLAGAGEKLFF | TGTGCCAGCAGCTTGGCCGGAGCGGGTGAAAAACTGTTTTTT
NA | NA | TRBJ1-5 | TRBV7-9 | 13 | CASSSLSYQPQHF | TGTGCCAGCAGCTCCCTTTCTTATCAGCCCCAGCATTTT
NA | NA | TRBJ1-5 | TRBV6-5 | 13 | CASSETVNQPQHF | TGTGCCAGCAGTGAGACAGTCAATCAGCCCCAGCATTTT
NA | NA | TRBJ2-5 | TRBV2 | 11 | CASGLGETQYF | TGTGCCAGCGGACTGGGGGAGACCCAGTACTTC
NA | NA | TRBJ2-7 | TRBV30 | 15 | CAWSTQNGTHHEQYF | TGTGCCTGGAGCACTCAAAACGGGACACATCACGAGCAGTACTTC
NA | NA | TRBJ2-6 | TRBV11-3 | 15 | CASSLGGTGANVLTF | TGTGCCAGCAGCTTAGGAGGTACTGGGGCCAACGTCCTGACTTTC
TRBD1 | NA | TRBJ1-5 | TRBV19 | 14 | CASSVTGGNQPQHF | TGTGCCAGTAGTGTGACAGGGGGTAATCAGCCCCAGCATTTT
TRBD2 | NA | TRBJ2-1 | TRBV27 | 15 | CASSRAGGRLGEQFF | TGTGCCAGCAGCAGGGCGGGAGGGCGACTCGGTGAGCAGTTCTTC
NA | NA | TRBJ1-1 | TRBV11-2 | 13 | CASRIQENTEAFF | TGTGCCAGCAGGATCCAGGAGAACACTGAAGCTTTCTTT
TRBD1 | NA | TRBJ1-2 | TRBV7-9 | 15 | CASSIDGTGGVGYTF | TGTGCCAGCAGCATAGACGGGACAGGAGGAGTTGGCTACACCTTC
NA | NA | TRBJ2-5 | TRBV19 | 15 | CASSETSDRQETQYF | TGTGCCAGTAGTGAAACCTCGGACAGACAAGAGACCCAGTACTTC
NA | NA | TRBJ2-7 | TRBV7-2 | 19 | CASNGGHPGGGLASYEQYF | TGTGCCAGCAACGGGGGGCATCCCGGAGGCGGGCTAGCGTCCTACGAGCAGTACTTC
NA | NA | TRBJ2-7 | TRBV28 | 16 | CASSLITGMPPYEQYF | TGTGCCAGCAGTTTAATCACGGGGATGCCCCCCTACGAGCAGTACTTC
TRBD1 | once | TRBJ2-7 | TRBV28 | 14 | CASSSRQGSYEQYF | TGTGCCAGCAGTAGTCGACAGGGCTCCTACGAGCAGTACTTC
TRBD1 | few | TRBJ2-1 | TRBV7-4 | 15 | CASSSGTGIYNEQFF | TGTGCCAGCAGCTCCGGGACAGGGATTTACAATGAGCAGTTCTTC
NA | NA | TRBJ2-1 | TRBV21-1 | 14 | CASGRQGNYNEQFF | TGTGCCAGCGGTAGACAGGGAAACTACAATGAGCAGTTCTTC
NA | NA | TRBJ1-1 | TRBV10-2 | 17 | CASTLGGTGRLPTEAFF | TGCGCCAGCACATTGGGCGGAACAGGGAGACTCCCCACTGAAGCTTTCTTT
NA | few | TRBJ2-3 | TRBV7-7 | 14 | CASSLGQGTDTQYF | TGTGCTAGCAGCTTAGGACAAGGCACAGATACGCAGTATTTT
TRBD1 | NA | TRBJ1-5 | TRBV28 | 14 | CASSPRTGHQPQHF | TGTGCCAGCAGTCCAAGGACAGGGCATCAGCCCCAGCATTTT
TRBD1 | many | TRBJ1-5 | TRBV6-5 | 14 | CASSYGQGAQPQHF | TGTGCCAGCAGTTACGGACAGGGCGCTCAGCCCCAGCATTTT
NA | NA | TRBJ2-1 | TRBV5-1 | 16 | CASSFSGHSSYNEQFF | TGCGCCAGCAGCTTTAGCGGTCACAGCTCCTACAATGAGCAGTTCTTC
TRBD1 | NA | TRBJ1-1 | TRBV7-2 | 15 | CASSFSQDGGAGTEF | TGTGCCAGCAGCTTCAGTCAGGACGGGGGCGCCGGGACAGAGTTT
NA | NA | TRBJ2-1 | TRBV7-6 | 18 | CASSLVGSGRSSYNEQFF | TGTGCCAGCAGCTTAGTTGGTAGCGGAAGGAGCTCCTACAATGAGCAGTTCTTC
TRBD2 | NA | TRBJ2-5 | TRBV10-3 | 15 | CAISLLAGVQETQYF | TGTGCCATCAGTCTTTTAGCGGGGGTTCAAGAGACCCAGTACTTC
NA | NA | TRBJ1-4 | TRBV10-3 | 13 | CAISGQDGEKLFF | TGTGCCATCAGTGGACAGGACGGTGAAAAACTGTTTTTT
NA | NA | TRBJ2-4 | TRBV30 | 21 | CAWSGRATGDNRPLAKNIQYF | TGTGCCTGGAGTGGCCGGGCGACAGGAGATAACCGTCCACTAGCCAAAAACATTCAGTACTTC
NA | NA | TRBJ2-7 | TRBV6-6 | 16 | CASSRSGTPSSYEQYF | TGTGCCAGCAGCCGATCCGGGACACCGAGCTCCTACGAGCAGTACTTC
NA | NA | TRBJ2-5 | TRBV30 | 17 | CAWREGFRAGNQETQYF | TGTGCCTGGAGGGAAGGGTTCAGGGCAGGCAACCAAGAGACCCAGTACTTC
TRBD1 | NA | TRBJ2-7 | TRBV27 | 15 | CASSLRDRGPYEQYF | TGTGCCAGCAGTTTAAGGGACAGGGGGCCCTACGAGCAGTACTTC
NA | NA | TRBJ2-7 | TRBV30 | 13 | CAWSGWREYEQYF | TGTGCCTGGAGTGGCTGGAGGGAGTACGAGCAGTACTTC
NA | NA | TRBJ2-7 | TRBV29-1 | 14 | CSVRPDSKPYEQYF | TGCAGCGTCCGTCCAGACTCGAAGCCCTACGAGCAGTACTTC
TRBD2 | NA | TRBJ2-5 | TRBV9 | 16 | CASSPAGGRATETQYF | TGTGCCAGCAGCCCGGCAGGTGGGAGGGCCACAGAGACCCAGTACTTC
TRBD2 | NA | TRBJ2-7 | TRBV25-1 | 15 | CASSVGLAGDTEQYF | TGTGCCAGCAGTGTGGGACTAGCGGGAGATACCGAGCAGTACTTC
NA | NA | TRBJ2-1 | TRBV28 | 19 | CASSLWAGLLARSYNEQFF | TGTGCCAGCAGTTTATGGGCGGGGCTTCTAGCGCGCTCCTACAATGAGCAGTTCTTC
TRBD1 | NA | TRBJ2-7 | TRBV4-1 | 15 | CASSHQTGESYEQYF | TGCGCCAGCAGCCACCAGACAGGGGAAAGCTACGAGCAGTACTTC
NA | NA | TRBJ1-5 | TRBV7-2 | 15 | CASSLGDKGNQPQHF | TGTGCCAGCAGCTTGGGAGATAAGGGCAATCAGCCCCAGCATTTT
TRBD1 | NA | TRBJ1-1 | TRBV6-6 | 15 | CASSTGTGTYTEAFF | TGTGCCAGCAGTACGGGGACAGGGACGTACACTGAAGCTTTCTTT
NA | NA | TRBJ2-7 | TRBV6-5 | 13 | CASSYTLSGEQYF | TGTGCCAGCAGTTACACCTTGTCGGGCGAGCAGTACTTC
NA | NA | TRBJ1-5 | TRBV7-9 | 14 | CASSTTDSNQPQHF | TGTGCCAGCAGCACGACAGATAGCAATCAGCCCCAGCATTTT
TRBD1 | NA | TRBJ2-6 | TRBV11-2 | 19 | CASSPQGVPSLSGANVLTF | TGTGCCAGCAGCCCACAGGGGGTCCCTTCTCTCTCTGGGGCCAACGTCCTGACTTTC
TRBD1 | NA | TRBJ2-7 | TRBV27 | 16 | CASSRSTGGNSYEQYF | TGTGCCAGCAGTCGATCAACAGGGGGAAACTCCTACGAGCAGTACTTC
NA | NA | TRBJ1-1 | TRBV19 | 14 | CASRRMGGNTEAFF | TGTGCCAGTAGAAGAATGGGGGGGAACACTGAAGCTTTCTTT
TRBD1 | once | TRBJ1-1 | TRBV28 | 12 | CATGTGGTEAFF | TGTGCCACCGGGACAGGTGGGACTGAAGCTTTCTTT
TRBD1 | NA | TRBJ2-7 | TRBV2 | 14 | CASTRDRGAYEQYF | TGTGCCAGCACCAGGGACAGGGGGGCCTACGAGCAGTACTTC
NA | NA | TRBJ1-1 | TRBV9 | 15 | CASSVEGVFNTEAFF | TGTGCCAGCAGCGTAGAAGGGGTGTTTAACACTGAAGCTTTCTTT
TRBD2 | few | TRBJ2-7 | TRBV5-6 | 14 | CASSLSGGAREQYF | TGTGCCAGTTCTCTTAGCGGGGGGGCGCGAGAGCAGTACTTC
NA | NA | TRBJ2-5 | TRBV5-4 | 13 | CASSLSSQETQYF | TGTGCCAGCAGCTTATCCAGTCAAGAGACCCAGTACTTC
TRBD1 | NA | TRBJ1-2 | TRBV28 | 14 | CASSLRDRGYGYTF | TGTGCCAGCAGTTTAAGGGACAGGGGTTATGGCTACACCTTC